This T cell receptor (beta chain) originates from a study of T cell changes during pregnancy in multiple sclerosis. Method: immunoSEQ multiplex PCR; TCRdb's copy keeps in-frame clones and lacks some. The profile covers about 74,000 clones, with more than 85% appearing a single time and 3% to 3.5% taken by the ten largest. The germline CDR1 and CDR2 sequences are SEHNR and FQNEAQ (reference sequence). This CDR3 is built from 15 residues. V was pared by 8 bases and J by 4 bases, with 12 bases of the junction left unmatched. Sample: peripheral blood, taken before pregnancy. This chain connects TRBV7-9 to TRBJ1-2; the match to TRBD1 covers 8 bases. The origin of this receptor is a female donor with multiple sclerosis, enrolled in a pregnancy study. CDR3 DNA sequence: TGTGCCAGCGGAAGAGGGACAGGCACATCCTATGGCTACACCTTC. Translated: CASGRGTGTSYGYTF.